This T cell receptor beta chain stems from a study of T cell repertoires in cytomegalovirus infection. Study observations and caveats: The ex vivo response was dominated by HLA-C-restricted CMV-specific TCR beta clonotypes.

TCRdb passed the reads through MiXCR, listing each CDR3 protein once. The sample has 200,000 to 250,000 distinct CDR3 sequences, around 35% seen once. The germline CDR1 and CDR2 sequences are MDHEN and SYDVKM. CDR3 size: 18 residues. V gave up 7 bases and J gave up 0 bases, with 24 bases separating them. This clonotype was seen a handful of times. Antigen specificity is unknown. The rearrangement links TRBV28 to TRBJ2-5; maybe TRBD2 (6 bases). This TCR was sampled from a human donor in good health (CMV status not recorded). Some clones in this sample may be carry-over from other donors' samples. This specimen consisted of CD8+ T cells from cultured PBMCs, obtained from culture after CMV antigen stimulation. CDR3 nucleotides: TGTGCCAGCATCCCGGGGGACGTCCAAGATAGAGACCAAGAGACCCAGTACTTC. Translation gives CASIPGDVQDRDQETQYF.